Listed here are 14 T cell receptor beta chains from one sample, sequenced in a study of PD-L1 blockade in urothelial cancer. Time point reported: pretreatment peripheral blood. Some clones are missing from TCRdb's copy, which holds only in-frame ones; the method was immunoSEQ multiplex PCR. Among around 50,000 clones, roughly 80% were seen once, and the ten largest hold approximately 2%. The sequencing here drew on PBMCs, taken around atezolizumab (anti-PD-L1) treatment. These receptors all stem from a middle-aged man with urothelial cancer.

This chain uses TRBV19 with TRBJ1-5; D is unresolved. Between the trimmed V and J ends, which lost 7 bases and 0 bases, there was a span of 13 bases. This CDR3 contains 15 residues. Germline-derived CDR1 and CDR2 are LNHDA and SQIVND (reference sequence). In DNA, the CDR3 is TGTGCCAGTACGGTAGCCTTAGCTAGCAATCAGCCCCAGCATTTT. It codes for CASTVALASNQPQHF.

V is TRBV30 and J is TRBJ2-3, with TRBD1 identical over 11 bases. The CDR3 has 14 amino acids. Germline assignment: CDR1 GTSNPN and CDR2 SVGIG (reference sequence). V lost 5 bases, J lost 8 bases, and 9 bases stayed unmatched. The CDR3 region has the DNA TGTGCCTGGGATCGGGACAGGGGGGGTAGTACGCAGTATTTT. The encoded protein is CAWDRDRGGSTQYF.

This clone was picked up one time. This chain joins TRBV30 and TRBJ1-2; D unresolved. This CDR3 has 13 residues. Trimming pared 4 bases from V and 8 bases from J, leaving 17 bases between. Germline V lookup: CDR1 GTSNPN, CDR2 SVGIG (reference sequence). CDR3 sequence: CAWNKGGRTGYTF. The CDR3 nucleotides are TGTGCCTGGAACAAGGGAGGCAGGACGGGCTACACCTTC.

V and J are TRBV5-5 and TRBJ2-6; 7 nucleotides line up with TRBD1. This CDR3 is built from 18 residues. CDR1 SGHKS and CDR2 YYEKEE come from the germline V gene (reference sequence). The V segment lost 0 bases and the J segment 2 bases; nucleotides outside the gene matches: 8. DNA for the CDR3: TGTGCCAGCAGCTTGGAAGGGAGACAGGGAGCTGGGGCCAACGTCCTGACTTTC. Its protein product is CASSLEGRQGAGANVLTF.

This chain links TRBV2 with TRBJ1-2, with 10 nucleotides matching TRBD1. This CDR3 has 16 amino acids. Trimming removed 2 bases from V and 6 bases from J; junction bases left unmatched: 9. The germline CDR1 and CDR2 sequences are SNHLY and FYNNEI. The CDR3, as DNA: TGTGCCAGCAGTGAAAACCTAAGGGACAGGGGCCATGGCTACACCTTC. This encodes CASSENLRDRGHGYTF.

V and J are TRBV29-1 and TRBJ1-4, with D perhaps TRBD1 (5 bases). The CDR3 runs to 14 residues. Germline CDR1 and CDR2: SQVTM and ANQGSEA. Trimming took 6 bases from V and 4 from J, leaving 15 bases between them. The CDR3 bases are TGCAGCGTCGGGGGGGGATCCGGTAATGAAAAACTGTTTTTT. Translation gives CSVGGGSGNEKLFF. The full variable domain, in which reference TRBV29-1 and TRBJ1-4 provide the parts outside the CDR3, is SAVISQKPSRDICQRGTSLTIQCQVDSQVTMMFWYRQQPGQSLTLIATANQGSEATYESGFVIDKFPISRPNLTFSTLTVSNMSPEDSSIYLCSVGGGSGNEKLFFGSGTQLSVL.

The chain couples TRBV6-1 to TRBJ2-3, with 9 bases matching TRBD1. V was clipped by 7 bases and J by 5 bases; unmatched bases: 10. CDR1 and CDR2 (germline): MNHNS, SASEGT. This CDR3 has 15 residues. CDR3 amino acids: CASTLGQGRGDTQYF. Here the CDR3 DNA reads TGTGCCAGCACCCTAGGACAGGGGAGAGGAGATACGCAGTATTTT.

The V gene is TRBV5-8, the J gene TRBJ2-6, with 7 bases aligning to TRBD1. The CDR3 is 15 amino acids. V shed 4 bases and J 4 bases; nucleotides not matched to a gene: 5. Germline CDR1 reads SGHTS; CDR2 reads YDEGEE. CDR3 in DNA: TGTGCCAGCAGCCCGGGACAGAGCGGGGCCAACGTCCTGACTTTC. Encoded protein: CASSPGQSGANVLTF.

This chain uses TRBV5-8 with TRBJ2-1; maybe TRBD2 (6 bases). Germline V gene sequence: CDR1 SGHTS, CDR2 YDEGEE. V lost 9 bases to trimming and J lost 6 bases, with 22 bases between them. This CDR3 is built from 15 residues. This CDR3 is CATPRGGVSGNEQFF. CDR3 DNA sequence: TGTGCCACCCCAAGGGGCGGGGTCTCGGGCAATGAGCAGTTCTTC.

The chain has TRBV7-9 and TRBJ2-3; 9 nucleotides line up with TRBD2. V lost 6 bases, J lost 1 base, and 5 bases stayed unmatched. Germline CDR1 and CDR2: SEHNR and FQNEAQ (reference sequence). The CDR3 loop spans 15 amino acids. This CDR3 is CASRFSGSGTDTQYF. The CDR3 coding sequence is TGTGCCAGCAGATTTAGCGGGAGCGGCACAGATACGCAGTATTTT.

The chain couples TRBV5-1 to TRBJ1-1; D perhaps matches TRBD1 (6 bases). The CDR3 is 15 residues long. The V end was cut by 4 bases, the J end by 2 bases, with 15 bases between. Germline V gene data show CDR1 as SGHRS and CDR2 as YFSETQ. This CDR3 reads CASSRDGRGNTEAFF. For the CDR3, the DNA is TGCGCCAGCAGCAGGGACGGCAGGGGAAACACTGAAGCTTTCTTT.

The rearrangement joins TRBV6-5 to TRBJ2-5, with TRBD1 matching over 7 bases. V gave up 0 bases and J gave up 3 bases; unmatched junction bases: 7. This CDR3 comprises 16 residues. Germline V gene data show CDR1 as MNHEY and CDR2 as SVGAGI. The chain's CDR3 is CASSYSKFTGEETQYF. The CDR3 coding sequence is TGTGCCAGCAGTTACTCGAAGTTTACAGGGGAAGAGACCCAGTACTTC.

The chain links TRBV18 to TRBJ2-7; D gene uncertain. The length of the CDR3 is 13 residues. Per germline, CDR1 KGHSH and CDR2 LQKENI. V lost 2 bases and J 3 bases, leaving 8 bases between the germline ends. As DNA, the CDR3 is TGTGCCAGCTCACCAAGCCAAATCTACGAGCAGTACTTC. Translated: CASSPSQIYEQYF.

This chain uses TRBV2 with TRBJ1-5; no definite D call. Germline V gene lookup returns CDR1 SNHLY and CDR2 FYNNEI. The CDR3 sequence is 13 residues long. V lost 6 bases to trimming and J lost 5 bases, with 11 bases between them. CDR3 coding DNA: TGTGCCAGCAGCGGGCGGGAGGATCAGCCCCAGCATTTT. It is translated as CASSGREDQPQHF.